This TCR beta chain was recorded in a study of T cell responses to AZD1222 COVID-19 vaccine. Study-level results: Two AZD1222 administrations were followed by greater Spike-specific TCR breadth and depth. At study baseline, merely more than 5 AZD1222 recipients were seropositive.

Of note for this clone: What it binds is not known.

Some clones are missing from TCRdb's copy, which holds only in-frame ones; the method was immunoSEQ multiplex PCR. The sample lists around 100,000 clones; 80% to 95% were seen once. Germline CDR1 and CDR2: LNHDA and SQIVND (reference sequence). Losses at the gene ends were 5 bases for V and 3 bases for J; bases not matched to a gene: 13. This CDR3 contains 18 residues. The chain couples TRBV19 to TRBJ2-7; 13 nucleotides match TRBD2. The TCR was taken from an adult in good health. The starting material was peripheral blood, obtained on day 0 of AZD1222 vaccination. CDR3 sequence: CASSPQAGLAGNDYEQYF. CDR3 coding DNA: TGTGCCAGTAGTCCCCAAGCGGGACTAGCGGGGAACGACTACGAGCAGTACTTC.